This is a list of T cell receptor beta chains from one sample in a study of CD8 T cells in ankylosing spondylitis. In TCRdb, the 5' RACE reads were re-called with MiXCR into one record per CDR3 protein. The data show 150,000 to 200,000 distinct CDR3 sequences, with 13% seen just once and roughly 9.6% held by the top ten. Sequencing used blood, either unsorted or a sorted T cell fraction (not recorded which). The receptor source for this set is a female donor with ankylosing spondylitis or in good health (not recorded which). Both conserved end residues are part of each CDR3. A D gene is named only where the DNA matches it firmly. Not all rows give a size; the values are once, few, many and, for expanded clones, a class.

size: -
D: TRBD2
J: TRBJ2-5
V: TRBV9
CDR3: CAGSVAAGLAVQETQYF
DNA: TGTGCCGGCAGCGTAGCCGCGGGACTAGCGGTACAAGAGACCCAGTACTTC

size: -
D: -
J: TRBJ2-7
V: TRBV20-1
CDR3: CSARSGVRSYEQYF
DNA: TGCAGTGCTCGAAGCGGAGTTCGCTCCTACGAGCAGTACTTC

size: many
D: -
J: TRBJ2-7
V: TRBV28
CDR3: CASNLARGVSYEQYF
DNA: TGTGCCAGCAATTTGGCCAGGGGAGTCTCCTACGAGCAGTACTTC

size: few
D: -
J: TRBJ2-3
V: TRBV4-2
CDR3: CASSQDPGDADTQYF
DNA: TGTGCCAGCAGCCAAGATCCGGGGGACGCAGATACGCAGTATTTT

size: many
D: TRBD2
J: TRBJ2-7
V: TRBV27
CDR3: CASSLGLAGYEQYF
DNA: TGTGCCAGCAGTCTGGGACTAGCGGGATACGAGCAGTACTTC

size: many
D: -
J: TRBJ2-3
V: TRBV29-1
CDR3: CSVEKTGSDTQYF
DNA: TGCAGCGTTGAGAAGACGGGGAGTGATACGCAGTATTTT

size: -
D: TRBD2
J: TRBJ2-1
V: TRBV4-3
CDR3: CASSQDVSSGRSWYNEQFF
DNA: TGCGCCAGCAGCCAAGATGTGTCTAGCGGGAGGAGTTGGTACAATGAGCAGTTCTTC

size: -
D: TRBD2
J: TRBJ2-5
V: TRBV5-1
CDR3: CASSLAVTSDQETQYF
DNA: TGCGCCAGCAGCTTGGCGGTGACTAGCGACCAAGAGACCCAGTACTTC

size: many
D: -
J: TRBJ2-1
V: TRBV7-8
CDR3: CASSLVEGVLNEQFF
DNA: TGTGCCAGCAGCTTAGTTGAGGGAGTACTCAATGAGCAGTTCTTC

size: few
D: -
J: TRBJ2-3
V: TRBV12-3/TRBV12-4
CDR3: CASPLGTSLDTQYF
DNA: TGTGCCAGCCCCCTCGGGACAAGCCTAGATACGCAGTATTTT

size: many
D: -
J: TRBJ1-2
V: TRBV29-1
CDR3: CSVGEGSYGYTF
DNA: TGCAGCGTTGGGGAGGGGTCCTATGGCTACACCTTC